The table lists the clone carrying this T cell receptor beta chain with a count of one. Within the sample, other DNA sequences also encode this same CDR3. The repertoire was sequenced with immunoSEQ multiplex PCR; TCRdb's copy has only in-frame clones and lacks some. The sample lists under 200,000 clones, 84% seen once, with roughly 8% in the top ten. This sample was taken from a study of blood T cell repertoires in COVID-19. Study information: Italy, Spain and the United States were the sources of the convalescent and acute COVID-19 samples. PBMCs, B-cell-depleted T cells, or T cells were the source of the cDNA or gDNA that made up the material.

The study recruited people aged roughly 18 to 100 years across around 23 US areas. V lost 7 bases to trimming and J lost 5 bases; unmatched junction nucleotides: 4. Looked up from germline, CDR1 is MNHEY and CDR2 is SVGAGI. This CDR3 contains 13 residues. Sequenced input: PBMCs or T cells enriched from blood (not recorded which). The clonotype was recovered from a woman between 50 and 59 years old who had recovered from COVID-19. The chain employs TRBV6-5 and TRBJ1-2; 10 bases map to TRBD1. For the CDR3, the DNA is TGTGCCAGCACCCGGACAGGGGGGTATGGCTACACCTTC. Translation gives CASTRTGGYGYTF.